This T cell receptor (beta chain) was recovered during a study of T cells in Graves' hyperthyroidism and ophthalmopathy. Per the germline V gene, CDR1 is LNHDA and CDR2 is SQIVND (reference sequence). V was clipped by 7 bases and J by 7 bases, with 20 bases between them. The CDR3 contains 15 residues. What was amplified from RNA transcripts were TCR beta CDR3 regions. In the first-round RT-PCR of the TCR CDR3, the HTBI primer set was used. Via MiXCR, TCRdb re-called the multiplex PCR reads, giving one row per CDR3 protein. The sample records over 500,000 distinct CDR3 sequences, 35% to 50% being singletons. Uncontrolled infection, other autoimmune disease, pregnancy or lactation excluded patients. Thyroid ultrasound and orbital computed tomography, with clinical symptoms and serum thyroxine and TRAb, informed diagnoses.

The chain carries TRBV19 and TRBJ1-5, with a possible D match to TRBD1 (6 bases). The receptor was isolated from an adult woman with Graves' disease, either hyperthyroidism or ophthalmopathy (not recorded which). Sequencing used peripheral blood or thyroid tissue (not recorded which). The CDR3 loop reads CASTLTFGGLQPQHF. As DNA, the CDR3 is TGTGCCAGTACCTTGACATTTGGGGGGCTACAGCCCCAGCATTTT.